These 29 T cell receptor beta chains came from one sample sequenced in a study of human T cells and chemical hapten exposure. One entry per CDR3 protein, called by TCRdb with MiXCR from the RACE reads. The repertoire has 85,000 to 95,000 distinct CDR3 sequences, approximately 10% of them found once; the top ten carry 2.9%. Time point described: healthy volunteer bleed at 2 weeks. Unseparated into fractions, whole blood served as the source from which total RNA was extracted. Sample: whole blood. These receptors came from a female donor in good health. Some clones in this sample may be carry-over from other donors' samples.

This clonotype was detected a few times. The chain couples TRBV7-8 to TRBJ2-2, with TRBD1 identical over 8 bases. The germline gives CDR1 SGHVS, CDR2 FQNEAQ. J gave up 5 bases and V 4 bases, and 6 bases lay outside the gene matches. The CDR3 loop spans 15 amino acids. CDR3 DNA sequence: TGTGCCAGCAGCTCTCGGACAGGGCAGACCGGGGAGCTGTTTTTT. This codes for CASSSRTGQTGELFF.

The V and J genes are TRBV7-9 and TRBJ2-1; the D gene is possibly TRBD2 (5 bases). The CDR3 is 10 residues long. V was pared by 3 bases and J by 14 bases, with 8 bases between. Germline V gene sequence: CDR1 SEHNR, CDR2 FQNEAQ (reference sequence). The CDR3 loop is CASSLQEEFF. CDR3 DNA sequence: TGTGCCAGCAGCTTGCAGGAGGAGTTCTTC.

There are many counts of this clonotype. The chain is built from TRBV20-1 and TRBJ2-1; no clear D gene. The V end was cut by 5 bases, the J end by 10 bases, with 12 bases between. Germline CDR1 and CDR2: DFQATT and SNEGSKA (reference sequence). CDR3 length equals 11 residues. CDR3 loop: CSAWTYQEQFF. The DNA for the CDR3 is TGCAGTGCTTGGACGTATCAAGAGCAGTTCTTC.

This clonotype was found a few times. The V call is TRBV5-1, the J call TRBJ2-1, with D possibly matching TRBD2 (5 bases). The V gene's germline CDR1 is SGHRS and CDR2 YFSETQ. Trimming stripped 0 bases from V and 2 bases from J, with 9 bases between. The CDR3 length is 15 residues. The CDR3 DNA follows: TGCGCCAGCAGCTTGGGGGAGAGTACCTACAATGAGCAGTTCTTC. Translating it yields CASSLGESTYNEQFF.

The CDR3 DNA reads TGTGCCAGCAGCGTCAGGACCACGACTAGCGGGAGAACAGATACGCAGTATTTT. As protein: CASSVRTTTSGRTDTQYF. The chain links TRBV9 to TRBJ2-3, with 12 bases identical to TRBD2. V trimming: 2 bases; J trimming: 3 bases; junction bases outside the gene matches: 10. Per the germline V gene, CDR1 is SGDLS and CDR2 is YYNGEE. CDR3 length equals 18 residues.

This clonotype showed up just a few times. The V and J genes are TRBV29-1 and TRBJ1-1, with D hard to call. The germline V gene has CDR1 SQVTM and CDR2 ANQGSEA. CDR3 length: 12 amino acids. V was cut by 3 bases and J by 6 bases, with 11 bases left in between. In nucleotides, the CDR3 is TGCAGCGTTGAGGGATTGGGCCCTGAAGCTTTCTTT. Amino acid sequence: CSVEGLGPEAFF.

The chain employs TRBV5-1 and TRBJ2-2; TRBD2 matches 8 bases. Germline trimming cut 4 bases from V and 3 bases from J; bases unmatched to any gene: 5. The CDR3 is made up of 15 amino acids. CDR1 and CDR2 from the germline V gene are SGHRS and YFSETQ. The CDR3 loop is CASSPLGGDTGELFF. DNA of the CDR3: TGCGCCAGCAGCCCCCTCGGGGGGGACACCGGGGAGCTGTTTTTT.

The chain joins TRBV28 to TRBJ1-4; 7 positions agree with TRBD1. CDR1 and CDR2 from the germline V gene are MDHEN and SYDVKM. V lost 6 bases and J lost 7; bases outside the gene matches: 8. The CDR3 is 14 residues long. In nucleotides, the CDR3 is TGTGCCAGCAGCGGACGGGACAGTGGTGAAAAACTGTTTTTT. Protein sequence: CASSGRDSGEKLFF.

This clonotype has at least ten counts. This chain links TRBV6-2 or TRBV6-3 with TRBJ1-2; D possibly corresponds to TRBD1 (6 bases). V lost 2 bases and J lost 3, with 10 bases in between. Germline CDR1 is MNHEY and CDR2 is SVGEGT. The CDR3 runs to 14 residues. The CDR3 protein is CASSYTGMDYGYTF. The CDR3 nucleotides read TGTGCCAGCAGTTACACAGGGATGGACTATGGCTACACCTTC.

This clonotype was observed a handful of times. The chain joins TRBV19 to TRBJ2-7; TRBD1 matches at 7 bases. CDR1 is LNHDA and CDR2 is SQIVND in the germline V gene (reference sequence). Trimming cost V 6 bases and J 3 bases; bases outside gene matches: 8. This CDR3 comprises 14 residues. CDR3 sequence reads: CASSPRQGYYEQYF. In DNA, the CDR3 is TGTGCCAGTAGCCCTCGACAGGGTTACTACGAGCAGTACTTC. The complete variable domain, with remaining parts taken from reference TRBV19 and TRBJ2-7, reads DGGITQSPKYLFRKEGQNVTLSCEQNLNHDAMYWYRQDPGQGLRLIYYSQIVNDFQKGDIAEGYSVSREKKESFPLTVTSAQKNPTAFYLCASSPRQGYYEQYFGPGTRLTVT.

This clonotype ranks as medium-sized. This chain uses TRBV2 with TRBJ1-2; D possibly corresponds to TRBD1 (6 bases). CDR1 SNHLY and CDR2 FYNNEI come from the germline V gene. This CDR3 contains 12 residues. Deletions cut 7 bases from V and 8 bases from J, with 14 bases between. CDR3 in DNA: TGTGCCAGCAAGGGGGGATTGGGAGGCTACACCTTC. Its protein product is CASKGGLGGYTF.

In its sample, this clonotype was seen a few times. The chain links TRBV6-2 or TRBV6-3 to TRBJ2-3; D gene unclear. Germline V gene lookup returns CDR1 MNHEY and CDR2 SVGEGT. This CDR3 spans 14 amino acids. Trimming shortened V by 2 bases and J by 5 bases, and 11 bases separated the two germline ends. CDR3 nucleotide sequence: TGTGCCAGCAGTTACATAGGGCGTGGAGATACGCAGTATTTT. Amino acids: CASSYIGRGDTQYF.

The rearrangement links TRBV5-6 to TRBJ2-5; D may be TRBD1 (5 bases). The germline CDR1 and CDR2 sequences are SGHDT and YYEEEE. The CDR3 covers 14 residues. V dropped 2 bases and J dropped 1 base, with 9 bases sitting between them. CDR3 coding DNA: TGTGCCAGCAGCTTCAGGGATTCCCAAGAGACCCAGTACTTC. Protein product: CASSFRDSQETQYF. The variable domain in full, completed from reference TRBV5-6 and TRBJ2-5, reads DAGVTQSPTHLIKTRGQQVTLRCSPKSGHDTVSWYQQALGQGPQFIFQYYEEEERQRGNFPDRFSGHQFPNYSSELNVNALLLGDSALYLCASSFRDSQETQYFGPGTRLLVL.

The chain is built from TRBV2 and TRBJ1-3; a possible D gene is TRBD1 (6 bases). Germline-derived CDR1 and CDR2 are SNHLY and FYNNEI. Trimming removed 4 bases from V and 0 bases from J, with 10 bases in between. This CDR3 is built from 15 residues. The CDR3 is CASSGTEHSGNTIYF. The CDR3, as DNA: TGTGCCAGCAGTGGGACAGAGCACTCTGGAAACACCATATATTTT.

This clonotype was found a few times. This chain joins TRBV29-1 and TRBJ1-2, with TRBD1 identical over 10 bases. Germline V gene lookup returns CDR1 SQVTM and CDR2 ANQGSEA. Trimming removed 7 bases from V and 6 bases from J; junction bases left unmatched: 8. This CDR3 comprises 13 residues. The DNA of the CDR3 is TGCAGCGGTGGGGGGACAGGGGCGGATGGCTACACCTTC. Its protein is CSGGGTGADGYTF.

The CDR3 reads CASSLLDRDPYNEQFF. The CDR3, as DNA: TGTGCCAGCAGCCTCCTAGACAGGGATCCCTACAATGAGCAGTTCTTC. The V call is TRBV5-6, the J call TRBJ2-1, with 7 positions matching TRBD1. V lost 4 bases to trimming and J lost 2 bases; unmatched junction nucleotides: 9. This CDR3 has 16 amino acids. Germline values: CDR1 SGHDT, CDR2 YYEEEE. Full variable domain (outside the CDR3, taken from reference TRBV5-6 and TRBJ2-1): DAGVTQSPTHLIKTRGQQVTLRCSPKSGHDTVSWYQQALGQGPQFIFQYYEEEERQRGNFPDRFSGHQFPNYSSELNVNALLLGDSALYLCASSLLDRDPYNEQFFGPGTRLTVL.

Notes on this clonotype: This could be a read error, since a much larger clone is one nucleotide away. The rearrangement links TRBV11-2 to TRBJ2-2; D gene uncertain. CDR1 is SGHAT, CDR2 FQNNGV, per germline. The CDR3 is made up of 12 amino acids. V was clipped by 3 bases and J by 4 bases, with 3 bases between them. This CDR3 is CASSFGTGELFF. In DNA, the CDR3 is TGTGCCAGCAGCTTTGGCACCGGGGAGCTGTTTTTT.

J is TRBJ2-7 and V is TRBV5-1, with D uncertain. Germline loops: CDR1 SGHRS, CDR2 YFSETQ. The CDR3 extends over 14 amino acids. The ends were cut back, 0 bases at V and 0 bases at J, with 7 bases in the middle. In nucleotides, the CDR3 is TGCGCCAGCAGCTTGGGCGGCGGCTCCTACGAGCAGTACTTC. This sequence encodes CASSLGGGSYEQYF.

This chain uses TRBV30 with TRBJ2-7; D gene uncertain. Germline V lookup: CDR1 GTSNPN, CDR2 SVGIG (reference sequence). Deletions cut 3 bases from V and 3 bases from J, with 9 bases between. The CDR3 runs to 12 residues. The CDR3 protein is CAWSRPGYEQYF. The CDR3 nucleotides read TGTGCCTGGAGCCGGCCTGGCTACGAGCAGTACTTC.

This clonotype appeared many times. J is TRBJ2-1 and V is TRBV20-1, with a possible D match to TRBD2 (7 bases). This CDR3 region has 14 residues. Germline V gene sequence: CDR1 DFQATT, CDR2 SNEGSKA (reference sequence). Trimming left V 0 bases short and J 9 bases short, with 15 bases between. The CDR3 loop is CSARDRGGRTEQFF. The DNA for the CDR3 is TGCAGTGCTAGAGACAGGGGAGGGCGCACTGAGCAGTTCTTC.

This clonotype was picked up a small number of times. The CDR3 here is CASRDQNRGRGYGYTF. The DNA of the CDR3 is TGTGCCAGCAGAGATCAAAACAGGGGGCGCGGCTATGGCTACACCTTC. The chain recombines TRBV6-6 with TRBJ1-2; the match to TRBD1 covers 9 bases. After removal of 6 bases from V and 4 bases from J, the junction contained 12 bases not matched to a gene. Per germline, CDR1 MNHNY and CDR2 SVGAGI (reference sequence). The CDR3 extends over 16 amino acids.

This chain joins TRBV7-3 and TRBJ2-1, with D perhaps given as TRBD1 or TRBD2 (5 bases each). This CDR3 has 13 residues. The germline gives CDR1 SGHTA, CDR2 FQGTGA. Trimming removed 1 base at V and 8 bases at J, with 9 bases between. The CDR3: CASSLNEGHEQFF. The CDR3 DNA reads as TGTGCCAGCAGCTTAAATGAGGGGCATGAGCAGTTCTTC.

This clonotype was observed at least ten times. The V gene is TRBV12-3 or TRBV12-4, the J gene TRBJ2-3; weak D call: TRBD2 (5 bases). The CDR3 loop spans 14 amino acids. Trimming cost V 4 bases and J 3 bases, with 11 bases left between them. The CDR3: CASSSGSLTDTQYF. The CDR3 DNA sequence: TGTGCCAGCAGTTCGGGGAGTTTGACAGATACGCAGTATTTT.

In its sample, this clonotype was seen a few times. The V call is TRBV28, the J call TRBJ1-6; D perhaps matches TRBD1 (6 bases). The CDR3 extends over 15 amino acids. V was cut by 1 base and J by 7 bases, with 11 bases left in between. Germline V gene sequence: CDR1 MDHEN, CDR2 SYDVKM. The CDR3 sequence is CASSLLPGANSPLHF. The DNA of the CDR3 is TGTGCCAGCAGTTTATTGCCAGGGGCGAATTCACCCCTCCACTTT.

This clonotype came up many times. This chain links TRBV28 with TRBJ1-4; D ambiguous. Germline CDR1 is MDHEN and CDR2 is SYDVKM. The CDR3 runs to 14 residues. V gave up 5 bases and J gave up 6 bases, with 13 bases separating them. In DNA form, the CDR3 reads TGTGCCAGCAGTATGGGGTGGAGTCATGAAAAACTGTTTTTT. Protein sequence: CASSMGWSHEKLFF.

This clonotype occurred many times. CDR3 DNA: TGTGCCAGCAGCTTGGTTTTACAGGTGGATTCACCCCTCCACTTT. This encodes CASSLVLQVDSPLHF. The chain couples TRBV5-5 to TRBJ1-6; tentative D call: TRBD1 (5 bases). Germline loops: CDR1 SGHKS, CDR2 YYEKEE (reference sequence). This CDR3 spans 15 amino acids. V was cut by 0 bases and J by 8 bases, with 12 bases left in between.

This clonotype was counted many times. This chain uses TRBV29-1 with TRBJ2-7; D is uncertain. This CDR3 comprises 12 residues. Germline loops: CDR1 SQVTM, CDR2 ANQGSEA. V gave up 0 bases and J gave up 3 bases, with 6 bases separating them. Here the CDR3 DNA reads TGCAGCGTTGAAGACAGAAACTACGAGCAGTACTTC. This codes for CSVEDRNYEQYF.

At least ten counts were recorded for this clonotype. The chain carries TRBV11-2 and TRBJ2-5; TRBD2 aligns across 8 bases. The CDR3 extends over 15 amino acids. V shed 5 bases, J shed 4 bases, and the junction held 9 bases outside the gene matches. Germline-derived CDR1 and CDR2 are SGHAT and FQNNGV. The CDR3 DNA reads TGTGCCAGCAGCCCCTTTTCGGGAGGGCCAGAGACCCAGTACTTC. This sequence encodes CASSPFSGGPETQYF.

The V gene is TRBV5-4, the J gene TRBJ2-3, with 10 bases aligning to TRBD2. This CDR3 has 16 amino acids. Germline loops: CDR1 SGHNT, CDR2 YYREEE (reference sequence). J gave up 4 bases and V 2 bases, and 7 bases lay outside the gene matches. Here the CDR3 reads CASSLGSGRRPDTQYF. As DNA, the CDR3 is TGTGCCAGCAGCTTAGGTAGCGGGAGGAGGCCAGATACGCAGTATTTT.